This T cell receptor (beta chain) appears in the sequencing data of a study of blood T cell repertoires in COVID-19. In the study overall: Whether acute or convalescent, the COVID-19 samples came from the United States, Italy and Spain. Nucleic acid was either cDNA or gDNA, and it came from T cells, B-cell-depleted T cells, or PBMCs.

The sample holds a few counts of this clone. Original processing methods: The assay estimated nucleated cells by amplifying reference gene primers. Here immunoSEQ multiplex PCR was the method, and the copy in TCRdb shows in-frame clones only, minus some. V, J and clone size were drawn from that table, and D and trimming were deduced from the DNA. The sample holds around 140,000 clones, 78% seen once. CDR1 and CDR2 (germline): GTSNPN, SVGIG (reference sequence). The CDR3 is 13 residues long. V lost 4 bases and J lost 4, with 11 bases in between. The V gene is TRBV30, the J gene TRBJ2-1; D ambiguous. Sample: peripheral blood. This TCR came from a woman aged 55-75 years with acute or convalescent COVID-19. The CDR3 is CAWNGLGYNEQFF. CDR3 DNA sequence: TGTGCCTGGAACGGTCTAGGTTACAATGAGCAGTTCTTC.